The 22 T cell receptor beta chains listed next were all sequenced from one sample in a study of blood T cell repertoires in COVID-19. The protocol was immunoSEQ multiplex PCR, while the TCRdb copy is restricted to in-frame clones and leaves out a portion. In the table there are about 130,000 clones, 75% to 90% of which are singletons. Material: peripheral blood. The receptors stem from a man aged 50 or older with active COVID-19.

The chain carries TRBV7-8 and TRBJ2-7; possibly TRBD2 for D (5 bases). CDR1 SGHVS and CDR2 FQNEAQ come from the germline V gene. The V gene lost 5 bases and the J gene lost 0 bases, with 17 bases spanning the gap. The CDR3 totals 16 residues. CDR3 nucleotide sequence: TGTGCCAGCAGCCCCGAGGGTTATCAGGCCTCCTACGAGCAGTACTTC. Translated, it gives CASSPEGYQASYEQYF.

The gene calls are TRBV27 and TRBJ1-4, with D perhaps TRBD1 (6 bases). CDR3 size: 16 residues. Germline V CDR1 and CDR2: MNHEY, SMNVEV (reference sequence). V gave up 5 bases and J gave up 2 bases, with 15 bases separating them. The CDR3 DNA reads as TGTGCCAGCAGTACACAGGGATGGGGGACTAATGAAAAACTGTTTTTT. It translates to CASSTQGWGTNEKLFF.

This clone has only one observation. The CDR3 region is CASSVSGSSGETQYF. The CDR3 DNA sequence: TGTGCCAGCAGCGTTTCCGGGTCCTCTGGGGAGACCCAGTACTTC. The genes are TRBV7-3 and TRBJ2-5; D is unclear. V lost 5 bases, J lost 5 bases, and 18 bases lay in between. Germline V gene data show CDR1 as SGHTA and CDR2 as FQGTGA. The CDR3 length is 15 residues.

In its sample, this clone was seen once. The chain combines TRBV5-1 with TRBJ2-4, with 11 bases matching TRBD1. Losses at the gene ends were 1 base for V and 4 bases for J; bases not matched to a gene: 10. This CDR3 region has 18 residues. Germline CDR1 SGHRS, CDR2 YFSETQ. The CDR3 DNA reads TGCGCCAGCAGCTTGCCAAACGGACAGGGGGCAACTAAAAACATTCAGTACTTC. Protein: CASSLPNGQGATKNIQYF.

The rearrangement joins TRBV6-2 or TRBV6-3 to TRBJ1-1; D is unclear. In germline, CDR1 is MNHEY, CDR2 SVGEGT. The CDR3 consists of 12 residues. The ends were cut back, 2 bases at V and 4 bases at J, with 5 bases in the middle. The DNA for the CDR3 is TGTGCCAGCAGTTACGGGAGCACTGAAGCTTTCTTT. The encoded protein is CASSYGSTEAFF.

This clone appeared a single time. The CDR3 region has the DNA TGTGCTAGTGGTTTGATGTCCTATCCTGGCTACACCTTC. Amino acid sequence: CASGLMSYPGYTF. V gene TRBV12-5 combines with J gene TRBJ1-2; D gene uncertain. This CDR3 comprises 13 residues. Germline CDR1 and CDR2: LGHNT and FRNRAP. V gave up 2 bases and J gave up 7 bases, with 11 bases separating them.

The rearrangement joins TRBV5-5 to TRBJ1-3, with D unclear. The CDR3 extends over 15 amino acids. Trimming pared 4 bases from V and 3 bases from J, leaving 14 bases between. Germline loops: CDR1 SGHKS, CDR2 YYEKEE (reference sequence). The CDR3 loop reads CASSQSLGRGNTIYF. CDR3 in DNA: TGTGCCAGCAGCCAGTCCTTGGGCCGTGGAAACACCATATATTTT.

The chain employs TRBV25-1 and TRBJ1-2; 7 bases match TRBD1. The V gene end was trimmed by 3 bases and the J gene end by 4 bases; junction bases not matched to a gene: 8. CDR1 is MGHDK and CDR2 is SYGVNS in the germline V gene. The CDR3 sequence is 15 residues long. CDR3 nucleotide sequence: TGTGCCAGCAGTGATGGGAAAGGGGGCGTCTATGGCTACACCTTC. It encodes CASSDGKGGVYGYTF.

The rearrangement joins TRBV7-9 to TRBJ2-3; TRBD2 aligns across 9 bases. CDR1 SEHNR and CDR2 FQNEAQ come from the germline V gene (reference sequence). V shed 5 bases and J 6 bases; nucleotides not matched to a gene: 12. This CDR3 is built from 16 residues. CDR3 region: CASSPEGRGGRDTQYF. CDR3 coding DNA: TGTGCCAGCAGCCCGGAAGGGCGGGGGGGCCGGGATACGCAGTATTTT.

The genes are TRBV7-9 and TRBJ1-4; D is perhaps TRBD1 (6 bases). The CDR3 sequence is 15 residues long. The germline V gene has CDR1 SEHNR and CDR2 FQNEAQ (reference sequence). Trimming cost V 5 bases and J 5 bases, with 15 bases left between them. CDR3 bases: TGTGCCAGCAGCGGGCGGACAGACTTAAATGAAAAACTGTTTTTT. Translating gives CASSGRTDLNEKLFF. Using reference TRBV7-9 and TRBJ1-4 for the parts outside the CDR3, the full variable domain is DTGVSQNPRHKITKRGQNVTFRCDPISEHNRLYWYRQTLGQGPEFLTYFQNEAQLEKSRLLSDRFSAERPKGSFSTLEIQRTEQGDSAMYLCASSGRTDLNEKLFFGSGTQLSVL.

This clone was seen only once. V is TRBV30 and J is TRBJ1-1, with no clear D. Trimming took 4 bases from V and 3 from J, leaving 6 bases between them. Germline CDR1 and CDR2: GTSNPN and SVGIG (reference sequence). CDR3 length equals 11 residues. The CDR3 reads CAWNQDTEAFF. CDR3 in DNA: TGTGCCTGGAATCAGGACACTGAAGCTTTCTTT. The full variable domain, rest sourced from reference TRBV30 and TRBJ1-1, is SQTIHQWPATLVQPVGSPLSLECTVEGTSNPNLYWYRQAAGRGLQLLFYSVGIGQISSEVPQNLSASRPQDRQFILSSKKLLLSDSGFYLCAWNQDTEAFFGQGTRLTVV.

The rearrangement links TRBV5-1 to TRBJ1-1, with D tentatively TRBD1 (5 bases). Trimming left V 4 bases short and J 1 base short, with 11 bases between. The CDR3 contains 14 residues. Germline V CDR1 and CDR2: SGHRS, YFSETQ. The CDR3, as DNA: TGCGCCAGCAGCGCGGGGACGGCGAACACTGAAGCTTTCTTT. Its protein product is CASSAGTANTEAFF.

The rearrangement links TRBV7-2 to TRBJ2-3, with 15 bases matching TRBD2. The CDR3 covers 16 residues. Unmatched junction bases numbered 3, after V lost 5 bases and J lost 3 bases. Germline assignment: CDR1 SGHTA and CDR2 FQGNSA. The CDR3 DNA reads TGTGCCAGCAGCCCAGGACTAGCGGGGGGGACAGATACGCAGTATTTT. Translating gives CASSPGLAGGTDTQYF.

The rearrangement uses TRBV18 and TRBJ2-1, with 8 bases fitting TRBD2. The ends lost 3 bases at V and 3 bases at J; junction bases unmatched: 4. The CDR3 spans 15 residues. Germline lookup yields CDR1 KGHSH and CDR2 LQKENI. The CDR3 nucleotides are TGTGCCAGCTCACCGGGGAGCGGGGGCTACAATGAGCAGTTCTTC. It yields the protein CASSPGSGGYNEQFF.

The rearrangement uses TRBV6-6 and TRBJ2-2; unclear D gene. V lost 5 bases, J lost 1 base, and 11 bases lay in between. The CDR3 length is 15 residues. Germline-derived CDR1 and CDR2 are MNHNY and SVGAGI (reference sequence). The CDR3, as DNA: TGTGCCAGCAGTACGAGCCCGGGGAACACCGGGGAGCTGTTTTTT. Residues: CASSTSPGNTGELFF.

The chain joins TRBV27 to TRBJ1-2; 9 bases match TRBD1. CDR3 length: 14 amino acids. V gave up 4 bases and J gave up 4 bases; unmatched junction bases: 4. From germline, CDR1 is MNHEY and CDR2 SMNVEV (reference sequence). The CDR3 loop is CASSSPDRGYGYTF. DNA of the CDR3: TGTGCCAGCAGTTCCCCGGACAGGGGCTATGGCTACACCTTC.

The V gene is TRBV12-3 or TRBV12-4, the J gene TRBJ1-1; 10 bases fit TRBD1. Trimming at V came to 7 bases and at J to 10 bases, leaving 9 bases not matched to a gene. CDR3 length: 13 residues. CDR3 sequence: CASIRTGQGVAFF. The CDR3 bases are TGTGCCAGCATTCGAACCGGACAGGGGGTAGCTTTCTTT.

V is TRBV11-2 and J is TRBJ2-7; D remains ambiguous. This CDR3 contains 17 residues. Looked up from germline, CDR1 is SGHAT and CDR2 is FQNNGV. Trimming stripped 1 base from V and 1 base from J, with 17 bases between. CDR3 region: CASSLVPHSPLSYEQYF. The CDR3 nucleotides are TGTGCCAGCAGCTTAGTCCCCCACAGTCCCCTTTCCTACGAGCAGTACTTC.

The J gene is TRBJ1-2, the V gene TRBV3-1 (or the pseudogene TRBV3-2), with 7 bases fitting TRBD1. CDR1 is LGHDT, CDR2 YNNKEL, per germline (reference sequence). V gave up 5 bases and J gave up 8 bases; unmatched junction bases: 8. The CDR3 runs 13 residues. The CDR3 DNA sequence: TGTGCCAGCAGCGCTCGACAGGGATCGGGCTACACCTTC. Its translation is CASSARQGSGYTF.

This chain links TRBV20-1 with TRBJ1-1, with D uncertain. This CDR3 is 11 amino acids long. Germline loops: CDR1 DFQATT, CDR2 SNEGSKA (reference sequence). With 5 bases removed from V and 3 bases from J, the gap between germline ends came to 7 bases. The CDR3 here is CSAPRDTEAFF. DNA for the CDR3: TGCAGTGCTCCCCGGGACACTGAAGCTTTCTTT.

The chain recombines TRBV5-4 with TRBJ2-4; perhaps TRBD1 as D (5 bases). Trimming pared 1 base from V and 5 bases from J, leaving 10 bases between. Germline CDR1 reads SGHNT; CDR2 reads YYREEE (reference sequence). The CDR3 totals 14 residues. The chain's CDR3 is CASSLQGTENIQYF. The DNA for the CDR3 is TGTGCCAGCAGCTTGCAGGGTACAGAAAACATTCAGTACTTC.

This clone was detected once. DNA for the CDR3: TGTGCCAGTAGGACCAGGCCCGACGGTCTCTATGGCTACACCTTC. This codes for CASRTRPDGLYGYTF. The rearrangement uses TRBV19 and TRBJ1-2; D unclear. CDR3 length: 15 amino acids. Germline V gene sequence: CDR1 LNHDA, CDR2 SQIVND (reference sequence). Trimming took off 6 bases at V and 4 bases at J, with 18 bases between the two ends. The entire variable domain, with the rest obtained from reference TRBV19 and TRBJ1-2, is as follows: DGGITQSPKYLFRKEGQNVTLSCEQNLNHDAMYWYRQDPGQGLRLIYYSQIVNDFQKGDIAEGYSVSREKKESFPLTVTSAQKNPTAFYLCASRTRPDGLYGYTFGSGTRLTVV.